These 27 T cell receptor beta chains were all obtained from the same sample, sequenced in a study of cytomegalovirus exposure and HLA in healthy donors. The PCR made use of 60 Vbeta and 13 Jbeta primers. Clones were read by immunoSEQ multiplex PCR, and TCRdb kept only the in-frame ones, dropping some. The sample includes roughly 220,000 clones, approximately 68% of them seen just once. Specimen: PBMCs. All receptors derive from a woman in her 30s in good health and CMV-seronegative.

About this clone itself: The junction differs from germline at one of its ends, possibly a read error. The chain recombines TRBV7-9 with TRBJ2-1, with 7 bases that match TRBD2. CDR3 length equals 16 residues. Germline V gene data show CDR1 as SEHNR and CDR2 as FQNEAQ (reference sequence). The CDR3 DNA reads TGTTCCAGCAGCTCCTGGGGCGGGAGCTCCTACAATGAGCAGTTCTTC. Protein: CSSSSWGGSSYNEQFF.

The DNA for the CDR3 is TGTGCCAGCAGTTTGGACTCATTCTCCTACGAGCAGTACTTC. Translated: CASSLDSFSYEQYF. The V and J genes are TRBV28 and TRBJ2-7; a possible D gene is TRBD2 (5 bases). V was shortened by 3 bases and J by 0 bases, with 9 bases between the two germline ends. CDR1 MDHEN and CDR2 SYDVKM come from the germline V gene. This CDR3 is built from 14 residues. Full variable domain (outside the CDR3, taken from reference TRBV28 and TRBJ2-7): DVKVTQSSRYLVKRTGEKVFLECVQDMDHENMFWYRQDPGLGLRLIYFSYDVKMKEKGDIPEGYSVSREKKERFSLILESASTNQTSMYLCASSLDSFSYEQYFGPGTRLTVT.

The chain is built from TRBV5-4 and TRBJ2-4, with D tentatively TRBD2 (5 bases). Germline V gives CDR1 SGHNT, CDR2 YYREEE (reference sequence). Trimming removed 3 bases from V and 5 bases from J, with 12 bases in between. This CDR3 is built from 14 residues. CDR3 protein: CASSSRVAQNIQYF. In nucleotides, the CDR3 is TGTGCCAGCAGCTCGAGGGTTGCCCAAAACATTCAGTACTTC.

A few counts support this clone. The chain uses TRBV2 and TRBJ2-2; perhaps TRBD1 as D (6 bases). Germline V gene data show CDR1 as SNHLY and CDR2 as FYNNEI. With 8 bases removed from V and 5 bases from J, the gap between germline ends came to 15 bases. The CDR3 runs to 14 residues. CDR3 DNA sequence: TGTGCCAGCGGGGGCAGGGCCGAGACCGGGGAGCTGTTTTTT. It yields the protein CASGGRAETGELFF. Full variable domain (rest looked up from reference TRBV2 and TRBJ2-2): EPEVTQTPSHQVTQMGQEVILRCVPISNHLYFYWYRQILGQKVEFLVSFYNNEISEKSEIFDDQFSVERPDGSNFTLKIRSTKLEDSAMYFCASGGRAETGELFFGEGSRLTVL.

V usage is TRBV6-1 and J usage is TRBJ2-5; D perhaps matches TRBD2 (5 bases). This CDR3 region has 11 residues. Germline assignment: CDR1 MNHNS and CDR2 SASEGT. Trimming took off 5 bases at V and 5 bases at J, with 6 bases between the two ends. The CDR3 DNA sequence: TGTGCCAGCAGTACGGGGGAGACCCAGTACTTC. Translated: CASSTGETQYF.

V and J are TRBV14 and TRBJ1-1; D remains unclear. The CDR3 consists of 14 residues. Germline V lookup: CDR1 SGHDN, CDR2 FVKESK. V was cut by 0 bases and J by 8 bases, with 13 bases left in between. CDR3 protein: CASSQELASREAFF. In DNA, the CDR3 is TGTGCCAGCAGCCAAGAACTGGCCTCGAGGGAAGCTTTCTTT.

This clone was counted a single time. The chain joins TRBV6-5 to TRBJ1-1; D perhaps matches TRBD1 (5 bases). Germline loops: CDR1 MNHEY, CDR2 SVGAGI. V lost 4 bases and J 0 bases, leaving 12 bases between the germline ends. CDR3 length: 15 residues. Here the CDR3 reads CASSSTGSMNTEAFF. As DNA, the CDR3 is TGTGCCAGCAGTTCTACAGGTAGCATGAACACTGAAGCTTTCTTT.

The rearrangement joins TRBV19 to TRBJ2-5, with 10 bases identical to TRBD1. The CDR3 has 14 residues. The germline gives CDR1 LNHDA, CDR2 SQIVND (reference sequence). Trimming at V came to 6 bases and at J to 5 bases, leaving 6 bases not matched to a gene. This CDR3 is CASSSTGGRETQYF. Here the CDR3 DNA reads TGTGCCAGTAGCTCGACAGGGGGCCGGGAGACCCAGTACTTC.

The chain couples TRBV27 to TRBJ2-2; 7 nucleotides align to TRBD1. CDR1 is MNHEY and CDR2 is SMNVEV in the germline V gene (reference sequence). The CDR3 length is 14 residues. Trimming removed 3 bases from V and 5 bases from J; junction bases left unmatched: 3. The CDR3 sequence: CASSFTGVTGELFF. The DNA of the CDR3 is TGTGCCAGCAGTTTTACAGGGGTTACCGGGGAGCTGTTTTTT.

DNA of the CDR3: TGTGCCAGCAGGATAGCGGGGGAAGGCACAGATACGCAGTATTTT. Protein product: CASRIAGEGTDTQYF. The chain uses TRBV2 and TRBJ2-3, with 9 positions matching TRBD2. The V gene end was trimmed by 6 bases and the J gene end by 1 base; junction bases not matched to a gene: 5. This CDR3 has 15 residues. CDR1 SNHLY and CDR2 FYNNEI come from the germline V gene.

This chain joins TRBV7-2 and TRBJ2-1; tentatively, D is TRBD2 (6 bases). The germline gives CDR1 SGHTA, CDR2 FQGNSA. The CDR3 consists of 15 residues. Trimming took 6 bases from V and 0 from J, leaving 12 bases between them. CDR3 region: CASSPVAASYNEQFF. CDR3 in DNA: TGTGCCAGCAGTCCCGTAGCGGCCTCCTACAATGAGCAGTTCTTC.

In its sample, this clone was seen once. J is TRBJ2-5 and V is TRBV11-1, with D unresolved. Trimming pared 5 bases from V and 12 bases from J, leaving 16 bases between. Looked up from germline, CDR1 is SGHAT and CDR2 is FQDESV (reference sequence). The CDR3 consists of 12 residues. Written as DNA, the CDR3 is TGTGCCAGCAGCCTAGTAGGCGACCGGGAGTACTTC. Translating it yields CASSLVGDREYF.

The J gene is TRBJ1-2, the V gene TRBV29-1, with D unresolved. CDR1 and CDR2 (germline): SQVTM, ANQGSEA. Trimming left V 5 bases short and J 6 bases short, with 13 bases between. The CDR3 is 12 amino acids. In DNA form, the CDR3 reads TGCAGCGTTTCGGGATCAATGAATGGCTACACCTTC. It translates to CSVSGSMNGYTF.

This sequence joins TRBV18 and TRBJ2-5, with a possible D match to TRBD1 (6 bases). Looked up from germline, CDR1 is KGHSH and CDR2 is LQKENI. The germline V and J ends were trimmed by 0 bases and 5 bases, with 10 bases remaining between them. The CDR3 loop spans 14 amino acids. CDR3 in amino acids: CASSPPAGDETQYF. The CDR3 DNA is TGTGCCAGCTCACCACCGGCAGGGGATGAGACCCAGTACTTC.

The chain carries TRBV2 and TRBJ2-7, with no clear D. V lost 6 bases, J lost 4 bases, and 4 bases lay in between. The V gene's germline CDR1 is SNHLY and CDR2 FYNNEI. The CDR3 is made up of 10 amino acids. CDR3 DNA: TGTGCCAGCAGGTCATACGAGCAGTACTTC. Translated: CASRSYEQYF.

The chain employs TRBV4-1 and TRBJ1-1; no definite D call. Trimming took 0 bases from V and 0 from J, leaving 14 bases between them. This CDR3 has 17 residues. Looked up from germline, CDR1 is MGHRA and CDR2 is YSYEKL. CDR3 nucleotides: TGCGCCAGCAGCCAAGATCAAGGAGATTATTTGAACACTGAAGCTTTCTTT. Its protein product is CASSQDQGDYLNTEAFF.

Worth noting for this clone: The CDR3 carries no conserved terminal phenylalanine or tryptophan, so it likely arises from a read error. The chain uses TRBV30 and TRBJ1-1; D gene ambiguous. V lost 3 bases and J lost 11, with 16 bases in between. This CDR3 is built from 12 residues. Germline V gene lookup returns CDR1 GTSNPN and CDR2 SVGIG (reference sequence). The CDR3 loop reads CAWRSQPGSAFL. In DNA form, the CDR3 reads TGTGCCTGGAGGTCCCAGCCGGGGAGCGCTTTCTTG.

V gene TRBV2 combines with J gene TRBJ2-1, with D maybe TRBD2 (7 bases). V lost 5 bases and J lost 4, with 18 bases in between. The CDR3 loop spans 16 amino acids. The V gene's germline CDR1 is SNHLY and CDR2 FYNNEI. As DNA, the CDR3 is TGTGCCAGCAGTCCAATAGGGCGGGGGCATTACAATGAGCAGTTCTTC. This translates into CASSPIGRGHYNEQFF.

There are a few counts of this clone. The gene calls are TRBV27 and TRBJ1-2; 7 bases match TRBD1. This CDR3 is built from 12 residues. Germline CDR1 is MNHEY and CDR2 is SMNVEV (reference sequence). The V gene end was trimmed by 6 bases and the J gene end by 7 bases; junction bases not matched to a gene: 5. As DNA, the CDR3 is TGTGCCAGCAGAGGGGACAGCAGTGGCTACACCTTC. It codes for CASRGDSSGYTF.

V and J are TRBV5-1 and TRBJ1-1; 7 bases agree with TRBD1. J was trimmed by 4 bases and V by 4 bases; bases with no gene match: 10. This CDR3 is built from 15 residues. CDR1 and CDR2 from the germline V gene are SGHRS and YFSETQ. The CDR3, as DNA: TGCGCCAGCAGCGCGAACAGGGGAGATGGCACTGAAGCTTTCTTT. Translation: CASSANRGDGTEAFF.

Details on this clone: At one boundary the junction diverges from the germline segment, which might be a read error. The chain carries TRBV4-1 and TRBJ2-1, with D possibly being TRBD1 (5 bases). Looked up from germline, CDR1 is MGHRA and CDR2 is YSYEKL. This CDR3 spans 12 amino acids. This chain's CDR3 is CASSPTETERIF. The DNA for the CDR3 is TGCGCCAGCAGCCCGACCGAGACAGAGCGAATCTTC.

The chain has TRBV5-6 and TRBJ2-5, with D possibly TRBD2 on 6 matching bases. Trimming cost V 2 bases and J 1 base, with 15 bases left between them. The CDR3 extends over 16 amino acids. Looked up from germline, CDR1 is SGHDT and CDR2 is YYEEEE. The CDR3 is CASSFFIGGSQETQYF. The CDR3 nucleotides are TGTGCCAGCAGCTTTTTCATCGGGGGAAGCCAAGAGACCCAGTACTTC.

This chain uses TRBV6-6 with TRBJ1-1, with 8 bases fitting TRBD1. The CDR3 is 12 amino acids. Unmatched junction bases numbered 1, after V lost 4 bases and J lost 6 bases. Germline V lookup: CDR1 MNHNY, CDR2 SVGAGI (reference sequence). The CDR3 here is CASSSDRAEAFF. For the CDR3, the DNA is TGTGCCAGCAGTTCGGACAGGGCTGAAGCTTTCTTT.

Only a few counts were recorded for this clone. The chain combines TRBV4-1 with TRBJ1-6; D unresolved. Trimming stripped 3 bases from V and 14 bases from J, with 14 bases between. Germline CDR1 and CDR2: MGHRA and YSYEKL. The CDR3 extends over 13 amino acids. CDR3: CASSHNSGRTLHF. The CDR3 DNA reads TGCGCCAGCAGCCATAACTCGGGGAGGACCCTCCACTTT.

V usage is TRBV7-9 and J usage is TRBJ2-1; TRBD2 agrees at 7 bases. Germline V CDR1 and CDR2: SEHNR, FQNEAQ (reference sequence). Trimming removed 3 bases from V and 7 bases from J; junction bases left unmatched: 9. The CDR3 has 15 amino acids. DNA for the CDR3: TGTGCCAGCAGCTTTCCGGCGGGAGTGGGAAATGAGCAGTTCTTC. This gives the protein CASSFPAGVGNEQFF.

The rearrangement links TRBV27 to TRBJ1-1; 7 bases are shared with TRBD1. The CDR3 sequence is 14 residues long. CDR1 and CDR2 from the germline V gene are MNHEY and SMNVEV (reference sequence). V trimming: 11 bases; J trimming: 5 bases; junction bases outside the gene matches: 14. In nucleotides, the CDR3 is TGTGCCTCCTCCATAGGGGGCGTAATTACTGAAGCTTTCTTT. Protein: CASSIGGVITEAFF.

The sample holds one count of this clone. The rearrangement uses TRBV7-8 and TRBJ2-5, with a weak D call TRBD2 (7 bases). Per germline, CDR1 SGHVS and CDR2 FQNEAQ. There are 16 residues in the CDR3. The V end was cut by 5 bases, the J end by 5 bases, with 21 bases between. The CDR3 sequence: CASSRLRGGEVETQYF. The CDR3, as DNA: TGTGCCAGCAGCCGCTTAAGGGGGGGGGAGGTGGAGACCCAGTACTTC.